The rows below give T cell receptor beta chains drawn from one sample of a study of blood T cells in healthy people across ages. TCRdb re-analysed the 5' RACE reads in MiXCR, keeping a single row per CDR3 protein. The sample contains 1,500,000 or so distinct CDR3 sequences, approximately 60% of which appear only once. The specimen was blood. The source of these receptors is a man aged 18 to 30 in good health. Each CDR3 is given with its conserved first and last residue. A D gene is named only where the DNA matches it firmly. Clone size is stated in some rows and not others, as once, few, many or a class when expanded.

j_call | d_call | v_call | clone_size | cdr3_aa | cdr3_nt
TRBJ2-1 | - | TRBV25-1 | few | CASSDAGARQFF | TGTGCCAGCAGTGATGCGGGGGCGCGACAGTTCTTC
TRBJ2-4 | TRBD1 | TRBV13 | - | CASRVLGGGNIQYF | TGTGCCAGCAGGGTTTTAGGGGGCGGAAACATTCAGTACTTC
TRBJ2-7 | TRBD2 | TRBV20-1 | - | CSARLGTSGAYEQYF | TGCAGTGCTAGATTGGGGACTAGCGGCGCCTACGAGCAGTACTTC
TRBJ1-2 | - | TRBV4-3 | - | CASSPSLEWGYGYTF | TGCGCCAGCAGCCCCAGCCTGGAGTGGGGCTATGGCTACACCTTC
TRBJ2-7 | - | TRBV12-3/TRBV12-4 | - | CASSQTRVGTDPYEQYF | TGTGCCAGCAGCCAGACCAGAGTAGGGACGGATCCCTACGAGCAGTACTTC
TRBJ1-2 | TRBD1 | TRBV6-1 | - | CASSEATRDRGSYTF | TGTGCCAGCAGTGAAGCAACAAGGGACAGGGGGTCCTACACCTTC
TRBJ1-6 | - | TRBV2 | - | CASRATYNSPLHF | TGTGCCAGCAGGGCTACCTATAATTCACCCCTCCACTTT
TRBJ2-2 | - | TRBV4-1 | once | CASSQSGQGWTGELFF | TGCGCCAGCAGCCAATCTGGGCAGGGTTGGACCGGGGAGCTGTTTTTT
TRBJ2-3 | - | TRBV25-1 | - | CASSGPSRWSLPTDTQYF | TGTGCCAGCAGTGGTCCTTCGAGGTGGTCCCTCCCAACAGATACGCAGTATTTT
TRBJ2-1 | - | TRBV20-1 | - | CSARDRGGLYNEQSF | TGCAGTGCTAGAGATCGAGGAGGACTATACAATGAGCAGTCCTTC
TRBJ2-7 | - | TRBV6-5 | - | CDSSYSTAGSYEQYF | TGTGACAGCAGTTACTCGACGGCGGGGTCCTACGAGCAGTACTTC
TRBJ2-7 | TRBD2 | TRBV4-2 | - | CASSLGTRGSRVYEQYF | TGTGCCAGCAGCCTCGGGACTAGAGGTTCGAGGGTCTACGAGCAGTACTTC
TRBJ2-1 | - | TRBV7-9 | - | CASSFPGPLYEQFF | TGTGCCAGCAGCTTCCCGGGACCCCTATATGAGCAGTTCTTC
TRBJ1-5 | - | TRBV4-1 | - | CASSLVDGSNQPQHF | TGCGCCAGCAGCCTCGTCGATGGTAGCAATCAGCCCCAGCATTTT
TRBJ2-7 | TRBD2 | TRBV20-1 | once | CSARRDSGDYEQYF | TGCAGTGCCAGAAGAGACAGCGGGGATTACGAGCAGTACTTC
TRBJ2-7 | - | TRBV15 | - | CATSRDRAQLAYEQYF | TGTGCCACCAGCAGAGATAGGGCTCAGCTTGCCTACGAGCAGTACTTC
TRBJ2-6 | - | TRBV19 | - | CASGSSNVLTF | TGTGCCAGTGGCTCGTCCAACGTCCTGACTTTC
TRBJ2-3 | - | TRBV29-1 | - | CSVVSGGSTDTQYF | TGCAGCGTTGTCTCCGGCGGGAGCACAGATACGCAGTATTTT
TRBJ2-1 | TRBD2 | TRBV27 | few | CASSQVLAGVNEQFF | TGTGCCAGCAGTCAAGTGCTAGCGGGAGTCAATGAGCAGTTCTTC